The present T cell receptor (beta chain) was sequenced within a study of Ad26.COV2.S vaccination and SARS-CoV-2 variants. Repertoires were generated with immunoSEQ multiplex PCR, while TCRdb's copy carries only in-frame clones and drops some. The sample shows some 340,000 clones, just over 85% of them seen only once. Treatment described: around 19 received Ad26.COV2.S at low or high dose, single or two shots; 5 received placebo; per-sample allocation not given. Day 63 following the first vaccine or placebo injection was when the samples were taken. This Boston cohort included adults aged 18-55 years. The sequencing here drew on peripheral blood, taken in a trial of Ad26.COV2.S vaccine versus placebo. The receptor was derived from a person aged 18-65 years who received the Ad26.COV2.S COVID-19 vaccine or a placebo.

The CDR3 region is CASSQGPEGKLFF. CDR3 sequence (DNA): TGTGCCAGCAGTCAGGGTCCGGAGGGGAAACTGTTTTTT. This sequence joins TRBV2 and TRBJ1-4; perhaps TRBD1 as D (5 bases). The CDR3 contains 13 residues. V dropped 5 bases and J dropped 11 bases, with 15 bases sitting between them. Germline V lookup: CDR1 SNHLY, CDR2 FYNNEI.